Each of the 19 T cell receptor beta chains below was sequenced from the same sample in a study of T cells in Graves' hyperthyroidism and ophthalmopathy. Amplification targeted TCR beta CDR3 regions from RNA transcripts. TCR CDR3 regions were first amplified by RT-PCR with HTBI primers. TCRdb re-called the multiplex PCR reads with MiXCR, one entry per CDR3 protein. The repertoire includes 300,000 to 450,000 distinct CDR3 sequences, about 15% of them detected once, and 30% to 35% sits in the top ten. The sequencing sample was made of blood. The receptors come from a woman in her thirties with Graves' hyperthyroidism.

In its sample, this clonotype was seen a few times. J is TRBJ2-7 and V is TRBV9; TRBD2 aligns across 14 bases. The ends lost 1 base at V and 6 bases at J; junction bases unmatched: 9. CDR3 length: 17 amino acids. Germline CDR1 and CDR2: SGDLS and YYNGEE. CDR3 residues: CASSVSPRGLAGAEQYF. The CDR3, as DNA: TGTGCCAGCAGCGTAAGCCCCAGGGGACTAGCGGGAGCCGAGCAGTACTTC.

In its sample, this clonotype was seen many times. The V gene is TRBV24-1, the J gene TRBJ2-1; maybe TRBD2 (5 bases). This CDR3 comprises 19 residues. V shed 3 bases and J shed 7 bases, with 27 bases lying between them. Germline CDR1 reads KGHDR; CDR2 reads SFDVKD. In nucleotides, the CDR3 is TGTGCCACCAGTGATCGTCGGGTCGTGGGTACGGGGAGTTGGAATGAGCAGTTCTTC. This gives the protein CATSDRRVVGTGSWNEQFF.

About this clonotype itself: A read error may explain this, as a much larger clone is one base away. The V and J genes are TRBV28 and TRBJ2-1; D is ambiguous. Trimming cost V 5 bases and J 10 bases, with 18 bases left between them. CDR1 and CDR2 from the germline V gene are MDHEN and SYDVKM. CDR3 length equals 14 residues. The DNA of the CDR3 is TGTGCCAGCAGTATCCTGGCAGCAGTCCACGAGCAGTTCTTC. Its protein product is CASSILAAVHEQFF.

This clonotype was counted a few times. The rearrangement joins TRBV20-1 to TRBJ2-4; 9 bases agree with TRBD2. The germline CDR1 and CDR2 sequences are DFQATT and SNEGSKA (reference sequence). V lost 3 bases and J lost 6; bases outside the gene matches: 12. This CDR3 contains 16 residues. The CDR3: CSASSSGVARGNIQYF. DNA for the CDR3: TGCAGTGCTAGTTCTAGCGGGGTCGCTCGGGGAAACATTCAGTACTTC.

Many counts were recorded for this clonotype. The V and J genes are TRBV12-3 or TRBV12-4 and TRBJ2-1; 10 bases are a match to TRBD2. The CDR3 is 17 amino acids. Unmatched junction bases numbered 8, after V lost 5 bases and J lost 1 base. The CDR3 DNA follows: TGTGCCAGCAGTCCCCGTGGTAGCGGGAGGTCCTACAATGAGCAGTTCTTC. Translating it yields CASSPRGSGRSYNEQFF.

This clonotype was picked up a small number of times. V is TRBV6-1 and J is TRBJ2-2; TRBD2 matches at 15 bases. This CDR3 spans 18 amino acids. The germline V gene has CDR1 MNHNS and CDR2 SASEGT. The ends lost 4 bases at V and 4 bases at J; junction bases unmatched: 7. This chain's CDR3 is CASSGGLAGGPSTGELFF. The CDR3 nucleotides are TGTGCCAGCAGTGGGGGACTAGCGGGAGGACCGAGCACCGGGGAGCTGTTTTTT.

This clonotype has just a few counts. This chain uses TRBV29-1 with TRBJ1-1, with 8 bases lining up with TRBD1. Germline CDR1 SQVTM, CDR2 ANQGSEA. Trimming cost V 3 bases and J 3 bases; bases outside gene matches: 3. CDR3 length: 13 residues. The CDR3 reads CSVESGGYTEAFF. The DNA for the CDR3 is TGCAGCGTTGAGTCAGGGGGCTACACTGAAGCTTTCTTT.

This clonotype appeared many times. The CDR3 protein is CSAKGSDPSYEQYF. The DNA for the CDR3 is TGCAGTGCTAAGGGGTCGGACCCCTCCTACGAGCAGTACTTC. The rearrangement uses TRBV20-1 and TRBJ2-7, with D possibly TRBD1 on 5 matching bases. Trimming pared 4 bases from V and 0 bases from J, leaving 13 bases between. Per germline, CDR1 DFQATT and CDR2 SNEGSKA (reference sequence). This CDR3 has 14 amino acids.

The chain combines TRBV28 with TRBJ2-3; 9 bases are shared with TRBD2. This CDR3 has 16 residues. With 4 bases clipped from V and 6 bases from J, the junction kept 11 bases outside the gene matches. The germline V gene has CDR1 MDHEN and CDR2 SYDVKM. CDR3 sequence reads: CASSSRPGLAGDTQYF. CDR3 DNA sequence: TGTGCCAGCAGTTCGCGGCCGGGACTAGCTGGTGATACGCAGTATTTT.

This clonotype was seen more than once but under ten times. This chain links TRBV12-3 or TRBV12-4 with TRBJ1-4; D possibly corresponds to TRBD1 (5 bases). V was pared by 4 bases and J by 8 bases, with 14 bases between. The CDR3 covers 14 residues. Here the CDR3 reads CASSWGGVEEKLFF. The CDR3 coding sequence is TGTGCCAGCAGTTGGGGGGGGGTTGAGGAAAAACTGTTTTTT.

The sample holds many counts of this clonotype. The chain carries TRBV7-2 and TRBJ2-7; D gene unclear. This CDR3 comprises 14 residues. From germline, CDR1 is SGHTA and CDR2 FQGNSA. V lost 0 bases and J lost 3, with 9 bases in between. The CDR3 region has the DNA TGTGCCAGCAGCTTAGCAGGTTTTGGCTACGAGCAGTACTTC. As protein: CASSLAGFGYEQYF.

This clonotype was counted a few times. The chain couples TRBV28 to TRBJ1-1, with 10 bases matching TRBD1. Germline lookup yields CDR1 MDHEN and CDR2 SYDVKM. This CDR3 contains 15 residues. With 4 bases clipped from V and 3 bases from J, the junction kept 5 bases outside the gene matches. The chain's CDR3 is CASSSTGGADTEAFF. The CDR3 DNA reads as TGTGCCAGCAGTTCGACAGGGGGCGCGGACACTGAAGCTTTCTTT.

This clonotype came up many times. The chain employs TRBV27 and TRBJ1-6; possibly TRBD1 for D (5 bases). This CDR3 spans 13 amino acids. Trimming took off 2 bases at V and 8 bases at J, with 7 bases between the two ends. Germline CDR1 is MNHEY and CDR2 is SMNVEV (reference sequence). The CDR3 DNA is TGTGCCAGCAGTTTAGCGGGGGATTCACCCCTCCACTTT. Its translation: CASSLAGDSPLHF.

The DNA for the CDR3 is TGTGCCAGCAAAGGGGCGGGTCCCGAGCAGTACTTC. This gives the protein CASKGAGPEQYF. The V call is TRBV28, the J call TRBJ2-7; D may be TRBD1 or TRBD2 (5 bases each). Per the germline V gene, CDR1 is MDHEN and CDR2 is SYDVKM. Trimming left V 7 bases short and J 6 bases short, with 13 bases between. This CDR3 is built from 12 residues.

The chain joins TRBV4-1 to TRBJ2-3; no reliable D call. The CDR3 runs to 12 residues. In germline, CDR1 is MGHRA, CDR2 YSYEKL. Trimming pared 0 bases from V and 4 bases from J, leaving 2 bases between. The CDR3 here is CASSQEADTQYF. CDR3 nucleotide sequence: TGCGCCAGCAGCCAAGAGGCAGATACGCAGTATTTT.

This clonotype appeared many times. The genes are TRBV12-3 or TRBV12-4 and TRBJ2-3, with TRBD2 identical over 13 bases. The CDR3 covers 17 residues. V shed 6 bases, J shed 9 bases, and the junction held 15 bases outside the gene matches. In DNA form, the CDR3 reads TGTGCCAGCAGCCCCCGAACTGGACTAGCGGGAGAATTCACGCAGTATTTT. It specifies CASSPRTGLAGEFTQYF.

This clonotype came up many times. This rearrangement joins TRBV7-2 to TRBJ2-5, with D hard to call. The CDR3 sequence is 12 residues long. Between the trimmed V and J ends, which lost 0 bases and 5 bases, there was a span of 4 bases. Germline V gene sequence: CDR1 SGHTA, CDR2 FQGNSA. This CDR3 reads CASSLATETQYF. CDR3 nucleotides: TGTGCCAGCAGCTTAGCTACTGAGACCCAGTACTTC.

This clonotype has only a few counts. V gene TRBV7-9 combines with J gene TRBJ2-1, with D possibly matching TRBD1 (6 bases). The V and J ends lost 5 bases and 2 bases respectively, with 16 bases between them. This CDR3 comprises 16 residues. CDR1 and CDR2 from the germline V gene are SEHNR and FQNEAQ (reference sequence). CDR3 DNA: TGTGCCAGCAGCCCACCGGGACAAAAGGCCTACAATGAGCAGTTCTTC. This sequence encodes CASSPPGQKAYNEQFF.

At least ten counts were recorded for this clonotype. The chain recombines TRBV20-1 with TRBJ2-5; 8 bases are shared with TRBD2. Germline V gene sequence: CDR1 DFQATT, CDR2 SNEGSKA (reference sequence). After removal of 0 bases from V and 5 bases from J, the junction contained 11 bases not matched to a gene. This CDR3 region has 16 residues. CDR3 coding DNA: TGCAGTGCTAGAGATCCATCCGGGAGGGCCCGTGAGACCCAGTACTTC. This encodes CSARDPSGRARETQYF.